The 27 T cell receptor beta chains given below trace back to one sample, sequenced in a study of blood T cells in healthy people across ages. Primers used in a second PCR of roughly 6 to 11 cycles were a sample-barcoded 5' primer and a J-beta primer mix. MiXCR, applied by TCRdb to the 5' RACE reads, yields one record per CDR3 protein. The sample carries about 1.5 million distinct CDR3 sequences, approximately 43% recorded once. The material sequenced was blood. These receptors all stem from a woman younger than 30 in good health.

This clonotype has just a few counts. The genes are TRBV20-1 and TRBJ1-2, with D perhaps matching TRBD1 (6 bases). In germline, CDR1 is DFQATT, CDR2 SNEGSKA (reference sequence). The CDR3 is made up of 12 amino acids. Trimming pared 8 bases from V and 0 bases from J, leaving 10 bases between. The CDR3 loop reads CSTTGPNYGYTF. The CDR3 nucleotides are TGCAGTACGACAGGCCCTAACTATGGCTACACCTTC.

This clonotype was seen ten or more times. This sequence joins TRBV9 and TRBJ2-7; TRBD2 matches 7 bases. This CDR3 has 13 amino acids. Germline CDR1 SGDLS, CDR2 YYNGEE. Losses at the gene ends were 2 bases for V and 2 bases for J; bases not matched to a gene: 1. The CDR3 sequence is CASSVGTTYEQYF. CDR3 nucleotide sequence: TGTGCCAGCAGCGTCGGGACTACCTACGAGCAGTACTTC.

The chain recombines TRBV5-6 with TRBJ2-7; a possible D gene is TRBD2 (5 bases). This CDR3 has 19 residues. The V end lost 0 bases, the J end lost 0 bases, and 22 bases lay between the germline ends. Germline CDR1 reads SGHDT; CDR2 reads YYEEEE. CDR3 DNA: TGTGCCAGCAGCTTGGCCTTGACGCGGACTCCTAGGAGCTCCTACGAGCAGTACTTC. It translates to CASSLALTRTPRSSYEQYF.

This clonotype was recorded a few times. The V call is TRBV20-1, the J call TRBJ2-5, with TRBD1 identical over 10 bases. This CDR3 spans 14 amino acids. Trimming removed 1 base from V and 3 bases from J; junction bases left unmatched: 2. CDR1 and CDR2 (germline): DFQATT, SNEGSKA (reference sequence). The CDR3 protein is CSARGDRGKETQYF. In DNA form, the CDR3 reads TGCAGTGCTAGAGGGGACAGGGGTAAAGAGACCCAGTACTTC.

The chain links TRBV7-2 to TRBJ2-1; 13 bases agree with TRBD2. The assigned J gene may be wrong: the sequence end matches TRBJ2-7 better. The CDR3 consists of 18 residues. The germline CDR1 and CDR2 sequences are SGHTA and FQGNSA. CDR3 nucleotides: TGTGCCAGCAGAGGACTAGCGGGAGCCCCGAGCTCCTACAATGAGCAGTACTTC. Protein product: CASRGLAGAPSSYNEQYF.

The DNA for the CDR3 is TGTGCCAGCAGTTTATTTCCGGAGTGGGATACGCAGTATTTT. Translating it yields CASSLFPEWDTQYF. The J gene is TRBJ2-3, the V gene TRBV28; no clear D gene. The CDR3 sequence is 14 residues long. V lost 1 base, J lost 6 bases, and 11 bases lay in between. CDR1 MDHEN and CDR2 SYDVKM come from the germline V gene.

Note on this clonotype: Relative to the germline gene, one junction end is altered; a read error may explain this. The chain carries TRBV24-1 and TRBJ2-5; D gene uncertain. This CDR3 contains 11 residues. Germline assignment: CDR1 KGHDR and CDR2 SFDVKD. In DNA, the CDR3 is TGTGTCACCAGTCGTGCGGAGACCCAGTACTTC. Translated, it gives CVTSRAETQYF.

The chain uses TRBV10-3 and TRBJ2-7, with TRBD2 matching over 10 bases. The germline V gene encodes CDR1 ENHRY and CDR2 SYGVKD. V lost 3 bases, J lost 7 bases, and 15 bases stayed unmatched. The CDR3 extends over 17 amino acids. This chain's CDR3 is CAISDPPSGSGVEEQYF. In DNA form, the CDR3 reads TGTGCCATCAGTGATCCCCCTAGCGGGAGTGGAGTGGAGGAGCAGTACTTC.

This clonotype was picked up a small number of times. This chain joins TRBV25-1 and TRBJ2-7, with 9 bases that match TRBD1. The V segment lost 10 bases and the J segment 2 bases; nucleotides outside the gene matches: 3. Germline CDR1 reads MGHDK; CDR2 reads SYGVNS. This CDR3 region has 12 residues. CDR3 nucleotide sequence: TGTGCCACACAGGGGGCGGCCTACGAGCAGTACTTC. Translating gives CATQGAAYEQYF.

Only a few counts were recorded for this clonotype. The rearrangement joins TRBV20-1 to TRBJ1-2; maybe TRBD1 (5 bases). The V gene lost 6 bases and the J gene lost 5 bases, with 16 bases spanning the gap. Germline V gene lookup returns CDR1 DFQATT and CDR2 SNEGSKA (reference sequence). The length of the CDR3 is 13 residues. The CDR3: CSARTEWGYGYTF. The CDR3 nucleotides read TGCAGTGCCAGAACCGAGTGGGGGTATGGCTACACCTTC.

The rearrangement links TRBV5-6 to TRBJ1-2; D gene ambiguous. The CDR3 runs 12 residues. Germline loops: CDR1 SGHDT, CDR2 YYEEEE. Trimming stripped 4 bases from V and 7 bases from J, with 11 bases between. This CDR3 reads CASSRLGFGYTF. The CDR3 nucleotides are TGTGCCAGCAGCCGGTTGGGGTTTGGCTACACCTTC.

CDR3 DNA: TGCAGTGCAAGGGAGGGTGGCTACACCTTC. Translation: CSAREGGYTF. This sequence joins TRBV20-1 and TRBJ1-2; D not resolved. The V gene lost 6 bases and the J gene lost 7 bases, with 9 bases spanning the gap. There are 10 residues in the CDR3. Germline lookup yields CDR1 DFQATT and CDR2 SNEGSKA (reference sequence).

The rearrangement joins TRBV2 to TRBJ1-1; 7 bases align to TRBD1. This CDR3 comprises 16 residues. Germline CDR1 and CDR2: SNHLY and FYNNEI. Trimming cost V 1 base and J 0 bases; bases outside gene matches: 5. CDR3 in amino acids: CASSEGQGGMNTEAFF. CDR3 in DNA: TGTGCCAGCAGTGAAGGACAGGGTGGGATGAACACTGAAGCTTTCTTT.

The chain employs TRBV4-1 and TRBJ2-7; the match to TRBD1 covers 7 bases. This CDR3 has 14 residues. In germline, CDR1 is MGHRA, CDR2 YSYEKL. The junction had 5 bases not matched to a gene; V was cut back by 1 base and J by 5 bases. The CDR3: CASSQADRVHEQYF. In DNA form, the CDR3 reads TGCGCCAGCAGCCAAGCTGACAGGGTCCACGAGCAGTACTTC.

CDR3 bases: TGTGCCAGCAGCCCGGAAGTAGCGGAGTACAATGAGCAGTACTTC. Its translation is CASSPEVAEYNEQYF. The chain recombines TRBV9 with TRBJ2-5, with D possibly matching TRBD2 (6 bases). CDR1 SGDLS and CDR2 YYNGEE come from the germline V gene. V shed 4 bases and J shed 11 bases, with 24 bases lying between them. The CDR3 contains 15 residues.

In this sample, this clonotype turned up a few times. This sequence joins TRBV5-1 and TRBJ2-3, with D perhaps matching TRBD1 (5 bases). Per germline, CDR1 SGHRS and CDR2 YFSETQ. The CDR3 is 14 amino acids. The germline V and J ends were trimmed by 3 bases and 5 bases, with 13 bases remaining between them. CDR3 bases: TGCGCCAGCAGCTCCTTTACGACAGAAGATACGCAGTATTTT. Amino acids: CASSSFTTEDTQYF.

The V and J genes are TRBV30 and TRBJ1-2; D is unresolved. CDR1 is GTSNPN, CDR2 SVGIG, per germline (reference sequence). The V end was cut by 4 bases, the J end by 0 bases, with 15 bases between. This CDR3 region has 15 residues. The CDR3 DNA follows: TGTGCCTGGACCTTATACGGCGCCGCTAACTATGGCTACACCTTC. Residues: CAWTLYGAANYGYTF.

This clonotype was counted only a few times. The chain is built from TRBV4-1 and TRBJ1-6; a possible D gene is TRBD1 (6 bases). V lost 4 bases to trimming and J lost 0 bases, with 16 bases between them. The CDR3 is 18 residues long. CDR1 is MGHRA, CDR2 YSYEKL, per germline. CDR3 sequence (DNA): TGCGCCAGCAGCCTAAGACAGGCCTCGGGCTCCTATAATTCACCCCTCCACTTT. The encoded protein is CASSLRQASGSYNSPLHF.

V usage is TRBV4-2 and J usage is TRBJ2-5, with no clear D. Looked up from germline, CDR1 is LGHNA and CDR2 is YNFKEQ. The CDR3 consists of 16 residues. V dropped 8 bases and J dropped 2 bases, with 21 bases sitting between them. The CDR3 protein is CASGRDPVMRQETQYF. CDR3 sequence (DNA): TGTGCCAGCGGCCGAGATCCCGTAATGCGACAAGAGACCCAGTACTTC.

This sequence joins TRBV28 and TRBJ2-7, with TRBD2 identical over 7 bases. Trimming took 3 bases from V and 7 from J; bases not matched to a gene: 18. Looked up from germline, CDR1 is MDHEN and CDR2 is SYDVKM. This CDR3 region has 17 residues. CDR3 nucleotide sequence: TGTGCCAGCAGTTTTTTGCGGGAGAGGCCCGCGTGGGATGAGCAGTACTTC. Its protein is CASSFLRERPAWDEQYF.

V and J are TRBV18 and TRBJ2-3; D possibly corresponds to TRBD1 (6 bases). CDR1 KGHSH and CDR2 LQKENI come from the germline V gene. The CDR3 is 13 residues long. With 6 bases removed from V and 3 bases from J, the gap between germline ends came to 10 bases. CDR3 DNA sequence: TGTGCCAGCTCGCGACAGGAGACAGATACGCAGTATTTT. It codes for CASSRQETDTQYF.

This chain uses TRBV5-1 with TRBJ2-4; 9 nucleotides match TRBD2. This CDR3 has 15 amino acids. V shed 1 base and J 13 bases; nucleotides not matched to a gene: 12. Germline lookup yields CDR1 SGHRS and CDR2 YFSETQ. Written as DNA, the CDR3 is TGCGCCAGCAGCTTGACGCTAGCGGGATACAATGAGCAGTACTTC. Its translation is CASSLTLAGYNEQYF.

The V and J genes are TRBV21-1 and TRBJ2-7; TRBD2, the table's D call, was not compared with the DNA. TRBV21-1 is described as a pseudogene. The CDR3 is 16 residues long. The CDR3 region has the DNA TGTGCCAGCAGCAAATTTGGGGGAGGGTTTGGCTACGAGCAGTACTTC. Protein: CASSKFGGGFGYEQYF.

There are a few counts of this clonotype. The J gene is TRBJ2-3, the V gene TRBV12-3 or TRBV12-4; 7 nucleotides agree with TRBD2. This CDR3 region has 19 residues. Trimming took 4 bases from V and 2 from J; bases not matched to a gene: 18. CDR3 DNA sequence: TGTGCCAGCAGTTCCCGGGGAGCTAGCGGTCCTTTTTCCACAGATACGCAGTATTTT. Residues: CASSSRGASGPFSTDTQYF.

V gene TRBV28 combines with J gene TRBJ1-6, with D perhaps matching TRBD1 (5 bases). V shed 6 bases and J shed 4 bases, with 16 bases lying between them. The CDR3 sequence is 16 residues long. Germline V gene lookup returns CDR1 MDHEN and CDR2 SYDVKM. Here the CDR3 DNA reads TGTGCCAGCAGGTCCCCCGGGACGGGGTATAATTCACCCCTCCACTTT. This sequence encodes CASRSPGTGYNSPLHF.

V usage is TRBV20-1 and J usage is TRBJ2-3, with 8 bases matching TRBD2. The V and J ends lost 1 base and 5 bases, in that order; junction bases with no gene match: 8. This CDR3 is 15 amino acids long. Germline CDR1 DFQATT, CDR2 SNEGSKA (reference sequence). The CDR3 DNA is TGCAGTGCTAGAGGATCTGCGGGGGGCCTAGATACGCAGTATTTT. This gives the protein CSARGSAGGLDTQYF.

This clonotype appeared a few times. This chain connects TRBV6-2 or TRBV6-3 to TRBJ2-1, with D perhaps matching TRBD1 (6 bases). Germline V gene lookup returns CDR1 MNHEY and CDR2 SVGEGT. CDR3 length equals 14 residues. Trimming left V 0 bases short and J 7 bases short, with 10 bases between. This CDR3 reads CASSYSGRGNEQFF. For the CDR3, the DNA is TGTGCCAGCAGTTACTCTGGTAGGGGGAATGAGCAGTTCTTC.